Below, one T cell receptor (beta chain) is given with its context. The sample originates from a study of blood T cell repertoires in COVID-19. The overall study: The United States, Italy and Spain provided the acute and convalescent COVID-19 samples. PBMCs, B-cell-depleted T cells, or T cells were the source of the cDNA or gDNA that made up the material.

CDR1 is MDHEN and CDR2 is SYDVKM in the germline V gene. The CDR3 consists of 14 residues. Trimming left V 3 bases short and J 3 bases short, with 9 bases between. In the study's own analysis: Nucleated cell number was recorded as an estimate derived from reference gene primer amplification. Generated by immunoSEQ multiplex PCR, the TCRdb table keeps only in-frame clones and is missing some. V and J calls and clone size are as listed in that table; D and trimming were resolved from the DNA. The table has roughly 250,000 clones, 84% seen once. The source of this sequence is a human donor in a cohort sampled during active COVID-19. The chain uses TRBV28 and TRBJ1-5; TRBD1 might be the D (5 bases). The sequenced sample was peripheral blood. The CDR3 DNA reads as TGTGCCAGCAGTTTCTCAGGGTTCAATCAGCCCCAGCATTTT. Translating it yields CASSFSGFNQPQHF.